This T cell receptor beta chain came from a study of T-cell memory formation after mild COVID-19. This clonotype has only a few counts. What it binds is not known. Researchers used 5'RACE with constant-segment primers to make TCR alpha and TCR beta cDNA libraries that carry sample barcodes and UMIs. TCRdb itself ran the 5' RACE reads through MiXCR, one entry per CDR3 protein. In the table there are roughly 560,000 distinct CDR3 sequences, about a fifth of which are singletons. From germline, CDR1 is SEHNR and CDR2 FQNEAQ (reference sequence). The CDR3 sequence is 14 residues long. V dropped 1 base and J dropped 6 bases, with 12 bases sitting between them. Study results and caveats: Contracting CD8+ clones were enriched in EMRA, CD4+ mainly in CM and EM.

This clonotype was sampled from an adult woman who had mild COVID-19 (a few samples of this study predate the infection). Cell type and time point are not known. Sequenced sample: PBMCs or a T cell subset sorted from them (not recorded which). The chain uses TRBV7-9 and TRBJ1-2; no definite D call. CDR3 amino acids: CASSLDTPMDGYTF. The CDR3 DNA reads TGTGCCAGCAGCTTAGATACCCCTATGGATGGCTACACCTTC.